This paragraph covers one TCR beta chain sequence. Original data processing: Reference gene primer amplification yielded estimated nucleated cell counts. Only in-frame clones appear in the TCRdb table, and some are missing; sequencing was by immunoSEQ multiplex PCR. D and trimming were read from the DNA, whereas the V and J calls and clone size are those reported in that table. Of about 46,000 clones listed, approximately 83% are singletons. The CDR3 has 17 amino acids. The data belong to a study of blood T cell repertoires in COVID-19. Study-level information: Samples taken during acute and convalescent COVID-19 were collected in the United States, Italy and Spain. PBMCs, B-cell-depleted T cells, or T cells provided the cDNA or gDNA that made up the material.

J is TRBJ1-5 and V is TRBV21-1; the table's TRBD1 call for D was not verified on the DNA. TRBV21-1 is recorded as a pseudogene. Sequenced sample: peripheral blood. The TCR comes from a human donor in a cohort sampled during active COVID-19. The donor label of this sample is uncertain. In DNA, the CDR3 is TGTGCCAGCAGCATGGACAGGGGCCTTTATAGCAATCAGCCCCAGCATTTT. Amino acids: CASSMDRGLYSNQPQHF.